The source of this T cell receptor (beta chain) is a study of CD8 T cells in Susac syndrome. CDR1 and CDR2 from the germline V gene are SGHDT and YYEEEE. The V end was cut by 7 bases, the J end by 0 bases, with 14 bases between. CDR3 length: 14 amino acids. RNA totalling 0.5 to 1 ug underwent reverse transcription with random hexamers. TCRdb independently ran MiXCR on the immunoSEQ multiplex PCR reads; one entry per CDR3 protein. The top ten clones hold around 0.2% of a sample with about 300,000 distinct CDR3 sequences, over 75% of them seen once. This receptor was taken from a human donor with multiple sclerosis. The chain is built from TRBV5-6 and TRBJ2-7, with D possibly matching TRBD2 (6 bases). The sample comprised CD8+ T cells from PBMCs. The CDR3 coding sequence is TGTGCCAGCCGGCGGAGGGCGACCTCCTACGAGCAGTACTTC. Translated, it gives CASRRRATSYEQYF. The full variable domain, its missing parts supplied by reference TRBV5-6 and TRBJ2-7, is DAGVTQSPTHLIKTRGQQVTLRCSPKSGHDTVSWYQQALGQGPQFIFQYYEEEERQRGNFPDRFSGHQFPNYSSELNVNALLLGDSALYLCASRRRATSYEQYFGPGTRLTVT.